This T cell receptor beta chain stems from a study of T cells after yellow fever vaccination. Trimming pared 2 bases from V and 5 bases from J, leaving 5 bases between. CDR1 KGHDR and CDR2 SFDVKD come from the germline V gene. CDR3 length equals 13 residues. Ten or more counts support this clonotype. TCRdb analysed the 5' RACE reads with MiXCR anew, one entry per CDR3 protein. The table shows 150,000 to 200,000 distinct CDR3 sequences, with approximately 6% occurring only once. Sequencing used CD4+ T cells sorted from PBMCs, obtained on the day of the first yellow fever vaccination. This clonotype originated in a man aged 18 to 30 who received the YFV17D yellow fever vaccine. The rearrangement uses TRBV24-1 and TRBJ2-2; D unresolved. DNA of the CDR3: TGTGCCACCAGTGATTACGGTACCGGGGAGCTGTTTTTT. Translated: CATSDYGTGELFF.